These 25 T cell receptor beta chains came from one sample sequenced in a study of OX40 agonist ivuxolimab in advanced cancers. TCRdb's copy holds only in-frame clones and misses some; the assay was immunoSEQ multiplex PCR. The sample holds some 70,000 clones, roughly four fifths seen once. Sequencing used CD4+ or CD8+ T cells sorted from blood, obtained in a trial of the OX40 agonist ivuxolimab. The receptors were sampled from an adult with an advanced solid tumor such as melanoma, head and neck, liver or kidney cancer.

The V call is TRBV18, the J call TRBJ2-7, with a tentative D call TRBD1 (5 bases). Trimming removed 2 bases at V and 5 bases at J, with 7 bases between. This CDR3 has 12 amino acids. CDR1 KGHSH and CDR2 LQKENI come from the germline V gene. The CDR3, as DNA: TGTGCCAGCTCACCAGGGGCCGACGAGCAGTACGTC. Protein: CASSPGADEQYV.

The genes are TRBV2 and TRBJ2-1; 11 nucleotides agree with TRBD2. This CDR3 comprises 13 residues. CDR1 and CDR2 from the germline V gene are SNHLY and FYNNEI. V gave up 5 bases and J gave up 10 bases; unmatched junction bases: 4. CDR3 in DNA: TGTGCCAGCAGTCCGACTAGCGGGGTGGAGCAGTTCTTC. It translates to CASSPTSGVEQFF.

The J gene is TRBJ2-2, the V gene TRBV6-5; 8 nucleotides agree with TRBD1. V was pared by 6 bases and J by 6 bases, with 9 bases of the junction left unmatched. The CDR3 runs to 15 residues. CDR1 MNHEY and CDR2 SVGAGI come from the germline V gene. The CDR3 DNA reads as TGTGCCAGCAGCCCGGACAGGGCGTTTGCCGGGGAGCTGTTTTTT. Protein: CASSPDRAFAGELFF.

This clone was recorded once. J is TRBJ1-1 and V is TRBV11-2; D uncertain. The germline CDR1 and CDR2 sequences are SGHAT and FQNNGV. This CDR3 is 11 amino acids long. Trimming removed 3 bases from V and 4 bases from J, with 3 bases in between. The CDR3 nucleotides read TGTGCCAGCAGCTTCGGCACTGAAGCTTTCTTT. Translation gives CASSFGTEAFF. Together with reference TRBV11-2 and TRBJ1-1, the CDR3 gives the full variable domain: EAGVAQSPRYKIIEKRQSVAFWCNPISGHATLYWYQQILGQGPKLLIQFQNNGVVDDSQLPKDRFSAERLKGVDSTLKIQPAKLEDSAVYLCASSFGTEAFFGQGTRLTVV.

The V and J genes are TRBV5-8 and TRBJ2-2, with 12 bases fitting TRBD1. The CDR3 spans 16 residues. V dropped 4 bases and J dropped 6; count of bases not matched to a gene: 7. The germline CDR1 and CDR2 sequences are SGHTS and YDEGEE. CDR3 nucleotides: TGTGCCAGCAGCCCAGGGACAGGGGGCGTGTCCGGGGAGCTGTTTTTT. Protein product: CASSPGTGGVSGELFF.

The chain has TRBV25-1 and TRBJ1-2; no definite D call. V was shortened by 5 bases and J by 2 bases, with 3 bases between the two germline ends. CDR3 length equals 11 residues. Germline V gene sequence: CDR1 MGHDK, CDR2 SYGVNS. The CDR3 sequence: CASSRNYGYTF. The CDR3 DNA follows: TGTGCCAGCAGTCGAAACTATGGCTACACCTTC.

The chain recombines TRBV5-1 with TRBJ2-2; D is unclear. Germline lookup yields CDR1 SGHRS and CDR2 YFSETQ. The CDR3 is made up of 12 amino acids. V lost 4 bases, J lost 6 bases, and 7 bases lay in between. This CDR3 reads CASSRGAGELFF. CDR3 DNA sequence: TGCGCCAGCAGCAGAGGCGCCGGGGAGCTGTTTTTT.

The gene calls are TRBV9 and TRBJ1-1, with D perhaps TRBD1 (5 bases). Looked up from germline, CDR1 is SGDLS and CDR2 is YYNGEE. V lost 4 bases and J 11 bases, leaving 21 bases between the germline ends. This CDR3 has 14 amino acids. This CDR3 is CASSPVGWGSDAFF. The CDR3, as DNA: TGTGCCAGCAGCCCTGTCGGGTGGGGGAGCGACGCTTTCTTT.

Here the CDR3 DNA reads TGTGCCAGCAGTTTAATGGCGACAGGGGATCTTGGCTACACCTTC. It is translated as CASSLMATGDLGYTF. The V gene is TRBV28, the J gene TRBJ1-2; 8 positions match TRBD1. The ends lost 2 bases at V and 7 bases at J; junction bases unmatched: 9. The CDR3 has 15 residues. The V gene's germline CDR1 is MDHEN and CDR2 SYDVKM.

The CDR3 region is CASSLPGRIQSNYGYTF. For the CDR3, the DNA is TGCGCCAGCAGCTTACCGGGACGGATTCAATCTAACTATGGCTACACCTTC. The rearrangement links TRBV5-1 to TRBJ1-2; D might be TRBD1 (5 bases). Germline V lookup: CDR1 SGHRS, CDR2 YFSETQ. Trimming shortened V by 2 bases and J by 0 bases, and 17 bases separated the two germline ends. The CDR3 sequence is 17 residues long.

The chain combines TRBV14 with TRBJ2-3, with D hard to call. Per the germline V gene, CDR1 is SGHDN and CDR2 is FVKESK. This CDR3 comprises 13 residues. Trimming removed 3 bases at V and 12 bases at J, with 16 bases between. The CDR3 protein is CASSQEIHPPQYF. In DNA form, the CDR3 reads TGTGCCAGCAGCCAGGAGATTCACCCTCCCCAGTATTTT.

The J gene is TRBJ2-4, the V gene TRBV6-1; no firm D call. Germline CDR1 is MNHNS and CDR2 is SASEGT. V was shortened by 4 bases and J by 2 bases, with 12 bases between the two germline ends. The CDR3 has 15 residues. The CDR3 spells CASSVSVKTKNIQYF. The CDR3 bases are TGTGCCAGCAGTGTGTCGGTGAAAACCAAAAACATTCAGTACTTC.

As DNA, the CDR3 is TGTGCCAGCAGCCGTTCTTCGGACAAAATCTATGGCTACACCTTC. It translates to CASSRSSDKIYGYTF. The chain employs TRBV7-2 and TRBJ1-2; tentatively, D is TRBD1 (5 bases). From germline, CDR1 is SGHTA and CDR2 FQGNSA. The ends were cut back, 5 bases at V and 4 bases at J, with 17 bases in the middle. The CDR3 length is 15 residues.

This rearrangement joins TRBV19 to TRBJ2-5, with 14 bases aligning to TRBD2. This CDR3 has 15 residues. With 6 bases clipped from V and 8 bases from J, the junction kept 8 bases outside the gene matches. Germline V gene lookup returns CDR1 LNHDA and CDR2 SQIVND (reference sequence). This chain's CDR3 is CASRSTSGGAGTQYF. The CDR3 nucleotides read TGTGCCAGTAGATCGACTAGCGGGGGGGCCGGTACCCAGTACTTC.

The rearrangement uses TRBV29-1 and TRBJ1-5; D is unresolved. V shed 6 bases and J shed 0 bases, with 9 bases lying between them. From germline, CDR1 is SQVTM and CDR2 ANQGSEA. This CDR3 contains 13 residues. This CDR3 reads CSVASDSNQPQHF. In nucleotides, the CDR3 is TGCAGCGTCGCCAGCGATAGCAATCAGCCCCAGCATTTT.

The chain employs TRBV15 and TRBJ1-2; no definite D call. The germline gives CDR1 LNHNV, CDR2 YYDKDF (reference sequence). V lost 0 bases, J lost 2 bases, and 19 bases lay in between. The CDR3 has 18 residues. The CDR3 DNA is TGTGCCACCAGCAGAGATTATAGGCCGACATTCGACAACTATGGCTACACCTTC. Amino acid sequence: CATSRDYRPTFDNYGYTF.

The chain uses TRBV2 and TRBJ1-2; D not resolved. The CDR3 sequence is 15 residues long. Germline loops: CDR1 SNHLY, CDR2 FYNNEI. V lost 3 bases and J 2 bases, leaving 13 bases between the germline ends. CDR3 coding DNA: TGTGCCAGCAGTGATGGCCGGGCGCCAAACTATGGCTACACCTTC. The encoded protein is CASSDGRAPNYGYTF.

The chain links TRBV5-5 to TRBJ1-2, with unresolved D. Trimming cost V 4 bases and J 7 bases, with 20 bases left between them. The CDR3 is 15 amino acids. Germline CDR1 reads SGHKS; CDR2 reads YYEKEE (reference sequence). The CDR3: CASSPAAGAAIGYTF. The CDR3 DNA reads as TGTGCCAGCAGCCCGGCTGCGGGTGCGGCTATTGGCTACACCTTC.

This clone was recorded once. This rearrangement joins TRBV19 to TRBJ1-2; the D gene is possibly TRBD1 (6 bases). This CDR3 has 15 residues. The V end was cut by 8 bases, the J end by 2 bases, with 18 bases between. CDR1 is LNHDA and CDR2 is SQIVND in the germline V gene (reference sequence). CDR3 in amino acids: CASRTPGQSNYGYTF. For the CDR3, the DNA is TGTGCCAGTCGAACCCCCGGACAGAGCAACTATGGCTACACCTTC.

The V gene is TRBV7-9, the J gene TRBJ2-3; 8 nucleotides match TRBD2. Looked up from germline, CDR1 is SEHNR and CDR2 is FQNEAQ (reference sequence). V shed 6 bases and J 1 base; nucleotides not matched to a gene: 3. The CDR3 loop spans 14 amino acids. As DNA, the CDR3 is TGTGCCAGCAGTAGCGGGAAACGCACAGATACGCAGTATTTT. This sequence encodes CASSSGKRTDTQYF.

This sequence joins TRBV5-1 and TRBJ2-1; 13 bases are shared with TRBD2. CDR1 and CDR2 (germline): SGHRS, YFSETQ. The CDR3 is made up of 15 amino acids. Germline trimming cut 4 bases from V and 8 bases from J; bases unmatched to any gene: 6. The chain's CDR3 is CASSATSGGAYEQFF. CDR3 DNA: TGCGCCAGCAGCGCAACTAGCGGGGGGGCGTATGAGCAGTTCTTC.

In this sample, this clone turned up once. The chain is built from TRBV4-2 and TRBJ1-1; tentative D call: TRBD1 (5 bases). CDR1 and CDR2 (germline): LGHNA, YNFKEQ. V lost 2 bases, J lost 1 base, and 11 bases lay in between. CDR3 length: 15 amino acids. Here the CDR3 reads CASSQLGTANTEAFF. The CDR3 DNA reads as TGTGCCAGCAGCCAACTCGGGACGGCGAACACTGAAGCTTTCTTT.

The chain links TRBV25-1 to TRBJ1-5; D possibly corresponds to TRBD1 (6 bases). Germline loops: CDR1 MGHDK, CDR2 SYGVNS. Trimming removed 4 bases at V and 5 bases at J, with 6 bases between. The CDR3 contains 12 residues. The CDR3 region is CASSAGDQPQHF. As DNA, the CDR3 is TGTGCCAGCAGTGCAGGGGATCAGCCCCAGCATTTT.

This clone was picked up one time. The V and J genes are TRBV9 and TRBJ2-7; tentatively, D is TRBD2 (6 bases). V lost 6 bases and J lost 1, with 11 bases in between. CDR1 SGDLS and CDR2 YYNGEE come from the germline V gene. CDR3 size: 13 residues. CDR3: CASTNSGSYEQYF. As DNA, the CDR3 is TGTGCCAGCACTAATAGCGGTTCCTACGAGCAGTACTTC.

This rearrangement joins TRBV6-7 to TRBJ2-5; D unclear. The end of the DNA is better explained by TRBJ2-7, so the J call may be wrong. TRBV6-7 is marked as an open reading frame, function uncertain. The CDR3 has 11 residues. The CDR3 nucleotides are TGTGCCAGCAGCTGCCTTTCCGAGCAGTACTTC. This sequence encodes CASSCLSEQYF.